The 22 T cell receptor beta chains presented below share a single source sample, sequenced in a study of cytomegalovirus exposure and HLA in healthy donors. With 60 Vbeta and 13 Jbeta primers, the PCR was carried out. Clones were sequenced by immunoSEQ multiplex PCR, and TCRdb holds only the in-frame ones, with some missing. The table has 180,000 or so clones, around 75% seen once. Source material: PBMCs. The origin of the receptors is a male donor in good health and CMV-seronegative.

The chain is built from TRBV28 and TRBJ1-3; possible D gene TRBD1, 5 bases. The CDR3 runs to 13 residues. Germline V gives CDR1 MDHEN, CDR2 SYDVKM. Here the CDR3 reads CAYSSGAGNTIYF. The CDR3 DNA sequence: TGTGCGTACTCCTCGGGGGCTGGAAACACCATATATTTT.

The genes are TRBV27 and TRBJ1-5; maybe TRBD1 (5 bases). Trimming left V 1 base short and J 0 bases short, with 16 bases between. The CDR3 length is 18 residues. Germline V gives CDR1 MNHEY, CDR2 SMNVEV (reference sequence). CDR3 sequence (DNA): TGTGCCAGCAGTTTATTCGGGACTGAACAATATAGCAATCAGCCCCAGCATTTT. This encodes CASSLFGTEQYSNQPQHF.

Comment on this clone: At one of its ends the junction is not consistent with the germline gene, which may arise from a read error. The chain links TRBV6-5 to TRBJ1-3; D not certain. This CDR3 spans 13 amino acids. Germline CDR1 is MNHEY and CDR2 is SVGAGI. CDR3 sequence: CAGSSPTGNTIYF. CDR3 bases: TGTGCCGGCAGTTCCCCAACTGGAAACACCATATATTTT.

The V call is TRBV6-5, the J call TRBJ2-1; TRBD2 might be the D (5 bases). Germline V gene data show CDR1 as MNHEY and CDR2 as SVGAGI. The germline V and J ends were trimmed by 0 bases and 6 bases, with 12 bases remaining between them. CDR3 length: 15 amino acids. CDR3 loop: CASSYSIGRVNEQFF. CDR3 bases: TGTGCCAGCAGTTACTCGATAGGGCGGGTCAATGAGCAGTTCTTC.

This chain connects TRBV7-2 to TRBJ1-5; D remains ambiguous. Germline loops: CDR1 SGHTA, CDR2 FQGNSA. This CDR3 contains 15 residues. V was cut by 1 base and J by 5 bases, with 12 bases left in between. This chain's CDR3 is CASSLELASYQPQHF. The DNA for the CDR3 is TGTGCCAGCAGCTTAGAATTGGCAAGTTATCAGCCCCAGCATTTT.

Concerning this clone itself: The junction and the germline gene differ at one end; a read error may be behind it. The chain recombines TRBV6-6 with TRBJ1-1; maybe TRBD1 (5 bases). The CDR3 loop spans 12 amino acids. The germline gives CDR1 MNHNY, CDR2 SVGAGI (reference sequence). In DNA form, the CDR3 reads TGTACCAGCAGTATGGGGCGGTATGAAGCTTTCTTT. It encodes CTSSMGRYEAFF.

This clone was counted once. The CDR3 loop is CASSTDSRTSPLHF. Written as DNA, the CDR3 is TGTGCCAGCAGCACCGACAGTAGGACATCACCCCTCCACTTT. The chain has TRBV6-5 and TRBJ1-6; D perhaps matches TRBD1 (5 bases). There are 14 residues in the CDR3. Trimming took 6 bases from V and 10 from J, leaving 16 bases between them. The germline CDR1 and CDR2 sequences are MNHEY and SVGAGI.

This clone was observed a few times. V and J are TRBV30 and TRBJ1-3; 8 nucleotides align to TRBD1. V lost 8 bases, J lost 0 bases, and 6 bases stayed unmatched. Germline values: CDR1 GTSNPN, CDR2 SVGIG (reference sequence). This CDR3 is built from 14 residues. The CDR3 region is CALNRGNSGNTIYF. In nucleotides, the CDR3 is TGTGCCCTAAACAGGGGGAACTCTGGAAACACCATATATTTT.

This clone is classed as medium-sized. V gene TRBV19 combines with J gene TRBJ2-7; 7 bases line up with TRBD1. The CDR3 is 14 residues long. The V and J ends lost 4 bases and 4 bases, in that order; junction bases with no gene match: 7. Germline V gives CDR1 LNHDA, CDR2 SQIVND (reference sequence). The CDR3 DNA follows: TGTGCCAGTAGTACGACAGGGAAAGTATACGAGCAGTACTTC. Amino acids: CASSTTGKVYEQYF.

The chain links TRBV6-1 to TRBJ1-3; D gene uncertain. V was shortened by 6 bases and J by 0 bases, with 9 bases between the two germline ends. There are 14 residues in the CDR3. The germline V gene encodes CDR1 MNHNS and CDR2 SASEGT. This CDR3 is CASSGLFSGNTIYF. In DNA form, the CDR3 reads TGTGCCAGCAGCGGACTGTTCTCTGGAAACACCATATATTTT.

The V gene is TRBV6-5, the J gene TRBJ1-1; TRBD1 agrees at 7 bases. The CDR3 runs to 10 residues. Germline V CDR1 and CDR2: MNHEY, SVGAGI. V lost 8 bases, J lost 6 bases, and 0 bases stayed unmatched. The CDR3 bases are TGTGCCAGCGACAGGGCTGAAGCTTTCTTT. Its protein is CASDRAEAFF.

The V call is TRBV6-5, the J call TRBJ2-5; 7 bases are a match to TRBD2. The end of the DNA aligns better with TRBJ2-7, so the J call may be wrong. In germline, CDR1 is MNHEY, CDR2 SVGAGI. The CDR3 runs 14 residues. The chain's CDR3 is CASGRESFYYEQYF. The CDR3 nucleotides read TGTGCCAGCGGGCGGGAGTCCTTTTACTACGAGCAGTACTTC.

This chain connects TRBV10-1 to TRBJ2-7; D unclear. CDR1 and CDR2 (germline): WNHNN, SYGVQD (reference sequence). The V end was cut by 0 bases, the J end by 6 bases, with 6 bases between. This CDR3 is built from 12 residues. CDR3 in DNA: TGCGCCAGCAGTGAGTCGAAGCGCGAGCAGTACTTC. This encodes CASSESKREQYF.

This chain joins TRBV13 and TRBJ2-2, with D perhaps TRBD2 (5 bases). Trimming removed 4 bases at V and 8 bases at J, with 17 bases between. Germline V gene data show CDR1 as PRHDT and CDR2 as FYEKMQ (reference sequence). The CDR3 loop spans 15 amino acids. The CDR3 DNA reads TGTGCCAGCAGCTCCCTGTTCGAGCGGTTTGGGGAGCTGTTTTTT. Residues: CASSSLFERFGELFF.

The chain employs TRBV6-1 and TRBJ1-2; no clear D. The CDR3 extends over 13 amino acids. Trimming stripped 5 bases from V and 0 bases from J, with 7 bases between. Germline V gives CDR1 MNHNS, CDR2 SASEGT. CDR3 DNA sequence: TGTGCCAGCAGTAAGAGTTCTAACTATGGCTACACCTTC. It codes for CASSKSSNYGYTF.

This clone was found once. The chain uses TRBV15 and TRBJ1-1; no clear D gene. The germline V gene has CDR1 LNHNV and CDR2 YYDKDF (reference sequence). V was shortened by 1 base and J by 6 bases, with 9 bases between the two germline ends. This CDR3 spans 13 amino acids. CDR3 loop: CATSRGRYAEAFF. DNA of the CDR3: TGTGCCACCAGCAGAGGCAGGTATGCTGAAGCTTTCTTT.

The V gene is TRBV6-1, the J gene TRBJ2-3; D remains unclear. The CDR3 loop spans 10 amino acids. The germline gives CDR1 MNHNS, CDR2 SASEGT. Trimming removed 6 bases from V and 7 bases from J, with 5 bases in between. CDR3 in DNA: TGTGCCAGCAGCACTAATACGCAGTATTTT. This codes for CASSTNTQYF.

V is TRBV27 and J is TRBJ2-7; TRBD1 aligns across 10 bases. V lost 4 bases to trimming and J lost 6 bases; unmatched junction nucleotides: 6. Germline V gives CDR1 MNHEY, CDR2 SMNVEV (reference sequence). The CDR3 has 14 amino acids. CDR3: CASSWDRGTSEQYF. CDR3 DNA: TGTGCCAGCAGTTGGGACAGGGGAACCAGCGAGCAGTACTTC.

The DNA for the CDR3 is TGTGCCAGCACCCTGACCGGACTGCGGGGGAATGAGCAGTTCTTC. Translating it yields CASTLTGLRGNEQFF. This sequence joins TRBV25-1 and TRBJ2-1; TRBD2 matches at 7 bases. The CDR3 length is 15 residues. V shed 7 bases, J shed 7 bases, and the junction held 13 bases outside the gene matches. Germline values: CDR1 MGHDK, CDR2 SYGVNS.

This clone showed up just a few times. In DNA form, the CDR3 reads TGCGCCAGCAGCTTGGGAGGGGAGGTCAATCAGCCCCAGCATTTT. Protein sequence: CASSLGGEVNQPQHF. The V call is TRBV5-1, the J call TRBJ1-5; tentative D call: TRBD1 (5 bases). The CDR3 length is 15 residues. Germline V CDR1 and CDR2: SGHRS, YFSETQ. The germline V and J ends were trimmed by 0 bases and 3 bases, with 10 bases remaining between them.

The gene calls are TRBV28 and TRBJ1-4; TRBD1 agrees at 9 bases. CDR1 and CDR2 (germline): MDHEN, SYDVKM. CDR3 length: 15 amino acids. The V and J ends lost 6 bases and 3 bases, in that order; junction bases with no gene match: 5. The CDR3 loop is CASSPGQGPNEKLFF. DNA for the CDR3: TGTGCCAGCAGCCCGGGACAGGGACCTAATGAAAAACTGTTTTTT.

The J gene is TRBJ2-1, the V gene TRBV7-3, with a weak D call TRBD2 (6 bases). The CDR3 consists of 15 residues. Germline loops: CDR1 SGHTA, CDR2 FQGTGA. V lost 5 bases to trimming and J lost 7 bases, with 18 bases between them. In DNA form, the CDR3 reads TGTGCCAGCAGCCTGGACCCGGGACTGCTTAATGAGCAGTTCTTC. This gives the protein CASSLDPGLLNEQFF. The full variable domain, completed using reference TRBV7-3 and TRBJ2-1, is GAGVSQTPSNKVTEKGKYVELRCDPISGHTALYWYRQSLGQGPEFLIYFQGTGAADDSGLPNDRFFAVRPEGSVSTLKIQRTERGDSAVYLCASSLDPGLLNEQFFGPGTRLTVL.